This entry features one T cell receptor (beta chain) sequence. The authors split each subset's genomic DNA evenly across several immunoSEQ plates. Data came from immunoSEQ multiplex PCR; TCRdb stores just in-frame clones and leaves some out. The top ten clones hold approximately 0.32% of a sample with about 380,000 clones, 96% of them seen once. The data originate from a study of shared clonotypes between healthy human individuals. The V and J ends lost 7 bases and 9 bases, in that order; junction bases with no gene match: 11. The germline gives CDR1 SGHNT, CDR2 YYREEE (reference sequence). The length of the CDR3 is 14 residues.

This receptor was taken from a man between 25 and 39 years old in good health. The sequenced sample consisted of memory CD8+ T cells sorted from blood. Subset in this sample: CD45RO+ cells pooled with CCR7-negative TemRA cells. The rearrangement links TRBV5-4 to TRBJ2-1; 9 bases line up with TRBD2. CDR3 sequence reads: CASVGIAGDGEQFF. The CDR3 nucleotides are TGTGCCAGCGTCGGGATAGCGGGAGATGGTGAGCAGTTCTTC.